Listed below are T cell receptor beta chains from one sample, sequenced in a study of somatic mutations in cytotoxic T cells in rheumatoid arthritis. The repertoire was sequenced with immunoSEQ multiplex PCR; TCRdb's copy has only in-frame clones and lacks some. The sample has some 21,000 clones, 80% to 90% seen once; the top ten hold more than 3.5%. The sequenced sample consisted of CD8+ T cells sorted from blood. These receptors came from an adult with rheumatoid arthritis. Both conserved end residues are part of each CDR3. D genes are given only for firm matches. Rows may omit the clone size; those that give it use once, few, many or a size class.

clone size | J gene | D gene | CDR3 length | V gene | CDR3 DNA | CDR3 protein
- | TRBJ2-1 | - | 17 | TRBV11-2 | TGTGCCAGCAGCTTAGAAGGGCTGGCAGGGGAGAACAATGAGCAGTTCTTC | CASSLEGLAGENNEQFF
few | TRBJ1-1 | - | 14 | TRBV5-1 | TGCGCCAGCAGCTTATCGGCACCGTGGACTGAAGCTTTCTTT | CASSLSAPWTEAFF
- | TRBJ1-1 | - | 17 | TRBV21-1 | TGTGCCAGCAGCCTTACTGGCGGGGCCGTGGTAGGTTGGGAAGCTTTCTTT | CASSLTGGAVVGWEAFF
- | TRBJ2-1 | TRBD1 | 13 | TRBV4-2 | TGTGCCAGTAAACAGGGGCTAAGCAATGAGCAGTTCTTC | CASKQGLSNEQFF
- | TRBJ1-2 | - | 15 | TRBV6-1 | TGTGCCAGCAGTGAGTGGGACAAGGGCATCTATGGCTACACCTTC | CASSEWDKGIYGYTF
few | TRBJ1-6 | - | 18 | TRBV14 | TGTGCCAGCAGCCAAGGTACAGGGACCTTCTCCTATAATTCACCCCTCCACTTT | CASSQGTGTFSYNSPLHF
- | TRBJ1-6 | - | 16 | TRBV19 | TGTGCCAGTAGAAAAGGACAAAGCTCCTATAATTCACCCCTCCACTTT | CASRKGQSSYNSPLHF
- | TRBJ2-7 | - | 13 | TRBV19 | TGTGCCAGTATAGGGGGGAGCTCCTACGAGCAGTACTTC | CASIGGSSYEQYF
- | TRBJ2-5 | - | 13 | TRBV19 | TGTGCCAGTAGTATAGATTTGCAAGAGACCCAGTACTTC | CASSIDLQETQYF
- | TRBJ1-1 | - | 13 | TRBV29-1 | TGCAGCGTTGAAGTGCCGGAGAACACTGAAGCTTTCTTT | CSVEVPENTEAFF
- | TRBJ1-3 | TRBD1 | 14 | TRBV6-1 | TGTGCCAGCAGTGAAGGGACAGGGGGAAACACCATATATTTT | CASSEGTGGNTIYF
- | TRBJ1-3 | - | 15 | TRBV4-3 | TGCGCCAGCAGCTTCGACTCAAACTCTGGAAACACCATATATTTT | CASSFDSNSGNTIYF
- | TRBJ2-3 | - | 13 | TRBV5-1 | TGCGCCAGCAGCGCCCGACAAGCAGATACGCAGTATTTT | CASSARQADTQYF
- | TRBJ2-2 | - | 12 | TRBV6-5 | TGTGGTGTCCTAACGAACACCGGGGAGCTGTTTTTT | CGVLTNTGELFF
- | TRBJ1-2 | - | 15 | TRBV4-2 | TGTGCCAGCAGCCAAGCGATCGGGGAAAACTATGGCTACACCTTC | CASSQAIGENYGYTF
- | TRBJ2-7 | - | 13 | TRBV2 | TGTGCCAGCAGTGGGACAAAAACCTACGAGCAGTACTTC | CASSGTKTYEQYF
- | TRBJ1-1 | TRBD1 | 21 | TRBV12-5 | TGTGCTAGTGGTTTGGTATTTCCGGGACCGGGACAGGGGGCGAGCAACACTGAAGCTTTCTTT | CASGLVFPGPGQGASNTEAFF
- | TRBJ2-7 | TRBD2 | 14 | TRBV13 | TGTGCCAGCAGCTGGGGGGGAGTTTCCTACGAGCAGTACTTC | CASSWGGVSYEQYF
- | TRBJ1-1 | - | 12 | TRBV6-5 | TGTGCCAGCAGTCCCGGTGGTACTGAAGCTTTCTTT | CASSPGGTEAFF
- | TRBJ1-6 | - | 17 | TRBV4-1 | TGCGCCAGCAGCCAATCCTTTTCACCAGGTCGGAGTTCACCCCTCCACTTT | CASSQSFSPGRSSPLHF
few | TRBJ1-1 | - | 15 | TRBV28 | TGTGCCAGCAGTCCAAGACAGGAGGAGAACACTGAAGCTTTCTTT | CASSPRQEENTEAFF
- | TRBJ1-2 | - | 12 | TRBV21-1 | TGTGCCAGCAGCAAAGAGGGATTTGGCTACACCTTC | CASSKEGFGYTF
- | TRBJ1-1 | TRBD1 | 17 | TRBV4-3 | TGCGCCAGCAGCAGAATCGGGACAGACCTCGGGAACACTGAAGCTTTCTTT | CASSRIGTDLGNTEAFF
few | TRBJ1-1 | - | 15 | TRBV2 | TGTGCCAGCAGTGCTACCTCCCCCAGGGGCACTGAAGCTTTCTTT | CASSATSPRGTEAFF
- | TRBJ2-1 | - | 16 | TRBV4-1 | TGCGCCAGCAGCCTAGTTTGGACTGGTCCCTACAATGAGCAGTTCTTC | CASSLVWTGPYNEQFF
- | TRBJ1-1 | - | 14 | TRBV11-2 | TGTGCCAGCAGACCCGGGACATGGGACACTGAAGCTTTCTTT | CASRPGTWDTEAFF
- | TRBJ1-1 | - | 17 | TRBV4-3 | TGCGCCAGCAGCCAAGATACCGCAGGGGTACGGGGGACTGAAGCTTTCTTT | CASSQDTAGVRGTEAFF
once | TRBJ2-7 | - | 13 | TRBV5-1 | TGCGCCAGCAGCCCTGGACAGACCTACGAGCAGTACTTC | CASSPGQTYEQYF
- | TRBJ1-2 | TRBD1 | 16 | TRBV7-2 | TGTGCCAGCAGCTTATCTTGGCGTGGACAGGAATATGGCTACACCTTC | CASSLSWRGQEYGYTF
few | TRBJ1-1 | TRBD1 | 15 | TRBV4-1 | TGCGCCAGCAGCCAAGATCGAGGGGGCTACACTGAAGCTTTCTTT | CASSQDRGGYTEAFF
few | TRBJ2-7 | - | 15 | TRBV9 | TGTGCCAGCAGCACCGACGGGGACACCTCCTACGAGCAGTACTTC | CASSTDGDTSYEQYF
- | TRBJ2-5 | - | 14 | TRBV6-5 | TGTGCCAGCAGTTACTTCGGGACTGAAGAGACCCAGTACTTC | CASSYFGTEETQYF
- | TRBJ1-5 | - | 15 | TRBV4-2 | TGTGCCAGCAGCCAAGAGGTCAATAGCAATCAGCCCCAGCATTTT | CASSQEVNSNQPQHF
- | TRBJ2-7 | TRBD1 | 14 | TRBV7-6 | TGTGCCAGCAGCTTAGGGGACAGGCATTACGAGCAGTACTTC | CASSLGDRHYEQYF
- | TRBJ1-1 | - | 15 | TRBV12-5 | TGTGCTAGTGGTTCCGCAGGAGAGTGGGACACTGAAGCTTTCTTT | CASGSAGEWDTEAFF
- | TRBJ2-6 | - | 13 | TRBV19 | TGTGCCAGTAGTATAGACGCGGACAGCCCTGGGACTTTC | CASSIDADSPGTF
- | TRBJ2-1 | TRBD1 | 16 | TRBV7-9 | TGTGCCAGCAGCACTCTAGAGACAGGGATCTACAATGAGCAGTTCTTC | CASSTLETGIYNEQFF
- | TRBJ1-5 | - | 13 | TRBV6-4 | TGTGCCAGCAGTGACGGGCCGAATCAGCCCCAGCATTTT | CASSDGPNQPQHF
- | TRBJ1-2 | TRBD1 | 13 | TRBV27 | TGTGCCAGCAGTTTGACAGGGGGCGATGGCTACACCTTC | CASSLTGGDGYTF
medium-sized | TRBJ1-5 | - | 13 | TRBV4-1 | TGCGCCAGCAGCGAACTACCTATGCGGCCCCAGCATTTT | CASSELPMRPQHF
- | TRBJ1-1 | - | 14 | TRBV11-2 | TGTGCCAGCAGCTTAGGTGACGCAGGGACTGAAGCTTTCTTT | CASSLGDAGTEAFF
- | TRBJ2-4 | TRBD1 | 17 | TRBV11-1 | TGTGCCAGCAGCTTAGGGAGGACAGGGGGCGCAAGGACCATTCAGTACTTC | CASSLGRTGGARTIQYF
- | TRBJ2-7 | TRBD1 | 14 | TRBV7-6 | TGTGCCAGCAGCTTTGGGACAGGCAGATACGAGCAGTACTTC | CASSFGTGRYEQYF
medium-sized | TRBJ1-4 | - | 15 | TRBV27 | TGTGCCAGCAGTTTTTTTCGTGCAACTAATGAAAAACTGTTTTTT | CASSFFRATNEKLFF
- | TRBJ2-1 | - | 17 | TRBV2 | TGTGCCAGCCCTAACGATTCCCGGGGGAGCTCCTACAATGAGCAGTTCTTC | CASPNDSRGSSYNEQFF
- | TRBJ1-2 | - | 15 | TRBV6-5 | TGTGCCAGCAGTTACTCCGACAGCCCTAACTATGGCTACACCTTC | CASSYSDSPNYGYTF
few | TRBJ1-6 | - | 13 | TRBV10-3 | TGTGCCATCAGTGAGGAGGACTCGCCACCCCTCCACTTT | CAISEEDSPPLHF
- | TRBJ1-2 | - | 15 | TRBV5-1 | TGCGCCAGCAGGCCGTTCGGTCCCAATAACTATGGCTACACCTTC | CASRPFGPNNYGYTF
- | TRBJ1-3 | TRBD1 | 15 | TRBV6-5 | TGTGCCAGCAGCCTTGACAGGGCGTCTGGAAACACCATATATTTT | CASSLDRASGNTIYF
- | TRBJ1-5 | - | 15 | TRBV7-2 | TGTGCCAGCAGCGTAGATGAGGGGTTGAATCAGCCCCAGCATTTT | CASSVDEGLNQPQHF
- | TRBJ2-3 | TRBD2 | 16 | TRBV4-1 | TGCGCCAGCAGCCAAGGGAGAGGCGGGGGGACAGATACGCAGTATTTT | CASSQGRGGGTDTQYF
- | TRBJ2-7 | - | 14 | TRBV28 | TGTGCCAGCAGTTTTGTGGAGGGCCCTAACGAGCAGTACTTC | CASSFVEGPNEQYF
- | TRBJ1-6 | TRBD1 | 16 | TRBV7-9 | TGTGCCAGCAGCCGAGGGGGGACAGGGGCTGGATCACCCCTCCACTTT | CASSRGGTGAGSPLHF
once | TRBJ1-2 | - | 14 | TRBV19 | TGTGCCAGTAGTCCTTGGACAGAAAACTATGGCTACACCTTC | CASSPWTENYGYTF
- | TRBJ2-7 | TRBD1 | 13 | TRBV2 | TGTGCCATTACGGACAGGGAGGCATACGAGCAGTACTTC | CAITDREAYEQYF
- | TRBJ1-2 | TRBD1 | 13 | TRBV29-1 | TGCAGCGTAGCGGGACAGGGAGGGTATGGCTACACCTTC | CSVAGQGGYGYTF
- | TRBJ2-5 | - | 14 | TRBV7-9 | TGTGCCAGCAGTCAAAGACAGAATCAAGAGACCCAGTACTTC | CASSQRQNQETQYF
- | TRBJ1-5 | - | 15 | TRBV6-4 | TGTGCCAGCAGTGAAGAACCCACCGAGGGCCAGCCCCAGCATTTT | CASSEEPTEGQPQHF
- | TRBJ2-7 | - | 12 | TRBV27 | TGTGCCAGCAGTCCCTTATCCTACGAGCAGTACTTC | CASSPLSYEQYF
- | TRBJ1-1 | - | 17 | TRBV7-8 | TGTGCCAGCAGCGGGGCGAAGGTCCGTCCGACGAGGACTGAAGCTTTCTTT | CASSGAKVRPTRTEAFF